The 19 T cell receptor beta chains in this list originate from one sample, sequenced in a study of blood T cell repertoires in COVID-19. Data came from immunoSEQ multiplex PCR; TCRdb stores just in-frame clones and leaves some out. The profile covers 120,000 to 150,000 clones, with 81% appearing a single time and roughly 8.4% taken by the ten largest. Material: peripheral blood. Receptors were obtained from a human donor with acute or convalescent COVID-19. The donor label of this sample is uncertain.

This chain connects TRBV21-1 to TRBJ1-4. TRBV21-1 is given as a pseudogene. There are 18 residues in the CDR3. CDR3 DNA sequence: TGTGCCAGCAGCAAAGCAGAGATAGTAATTGGATGGGAGGAAAAACTGTTTTTT. Translated, it gives CASSKAEIVIGWEEKLFF.

The gene calls are TRBV30 and TRBJ1-1, with D possibly being TRBD1 (5 bases). The CDR3 covers 13 residues. Germline loops: CDR1 GTSNPN, CDR2 SVGIG (reference sequence). V was shortened by 3 bases and J by 4 bases, with 12 bases between the two germline ends. The CDR3 sequence: CAWRRAGGTEAFF. As DNA, the CDR3 is TGTGCCTGGAGGAGGGCCGGGGGCACTGAAGCTTTCTTT.

The chain couples TRBV19 to TRBJ2-1, with a tentative D call TRBD2 (6 bases). Trimming pared 7 bases from V and 0 bases from J, leaving 16 bases between. CDR1 and CDR2 (germline): LNHDA, SQIVND (reference sequence). The CDR3 is 16 residues long. Written as DNA, the CDR3 is TGTGCCAGTACTGAATCGGGACTCCGCTCCTACAATGAGCAGTTCTTC. This sequence encodes CASTESGLRSYNEQFF.

The chain has TRBV5-5 and TRBJ1-1; a possible D gene is TRBD1 (5 bases). This CDR3 region has 14 residues. Trimming cost V 0 bases and J 3 bases, with 9 bases left between them. The germline V gene encodes CDR1 SGHKS and CDR2 YYEKEE (reference sequence). Here the CDR3 DNA reads TGTGCCAGCAGCTTGGTGTCAGGGTACACTGAAGCTTTCTTT. Translation: CASSLVSGYTEAFF.

The V and J genes are TRBV5-1 and TRBJ1-1, with D possibly matching TRBD1 (6 bases). The CDR3 spans 17 residues. The V end lost 4 bases, the J end lost 3 bases, and 22 bases lay between the germline ends. Per germline, CDR1 SGHRS and CDR2 YFSETQ. The CDR3 region has the DNA TGCGCCAGCAGCCAGAACCCTACGGGGGGCTGGGACACTGAAGCTTTCTTT. It codes for CASSQNPTGGWDTEAFF. The variable domain in full, with the rest retrieved from reference TRBV5-1 and TRBJ1-1, is KAGVTQTPRYLIKTRGQQVTLSCSPISGHRSVSWYQQTPGQGLQFLFEYFSETQRNKGNFPGRFSGRQFSNSRSEMNVSTLELGDSALYLCASSQNPTGGWDTEAFFGQGTRLTVV.

This sequence joins TRBV12-3 or TRBV12-4 and TRBJ1-1; no reliable D call. V was trimmed by 5 bases and J by 2 bases, leaving 9 bases between them. The CDR3 runs to 13 residues. This CDR3 is CASSPTRNTEAFF. The CDR3 DNA follows: TGTGCCAGCAGTCCAACAAGAAACACTGAAGCTTTCTTT.

The V gene is TRBV6-5, the J gene TRBJ2-1; 8 positions match TRBD2. Losses at the gene ends were 7 bases for V and 7 bases for J; bases not matched to a gene: 9. Germline CDR1 and CDR2: MNHEY and SVGAGI. The CDR3 totals 14 residues. CDR3 residues: CASTLAGGRNEQFF. CDR3 coding DNA: TGTGCCAGCACCCTGGCGGGGGGCAGGAATGAGCAGTTCTTC.

The rearrangement joins TRBV5-1 to TRBJ2-7; 11 bases line up with TRBD2. The ends lost 2 bases at V and 2 bases at J; junction bases unmatched: 9. The CDR3 has 17 amino acids. Germline V gene data show CDR1 as SGHRS and CDR2 as YFSETQ. The CDR3 is CASSLASGTSGPYEQYV. In nucleotides, the CDR3 is TGCGCCAGCAGCTTAGCCTCCGGGACTAGCGGACCCTACGAGCAGTACGTC.

Within the sample, this clone is medium-sized (0.01 to 0.1%). This sequence joins TRBV10-1 and TRBJ2-7, with D perhaps TRBD1 (5 bases). In germline, CDR1 is WNHNN, CDR2 SYGVQD (reference sequence). The CDR3 length is 13 residues. Between the trimmed V and J ends, which lost 6 bases and 1 base, there was a span of 10 bases. CDR3 protein: CASRADNSYEQYF. The DNA of the CDR3 is TGCGCCAGCAGGGCGGACAATTCCTACGAGCAGTACTTC.

Concerning this clone itself: The same CDR3 also results from other DNA sequences found in this sample. The chain has TRBV30 and TRBJ1-2; 9 nucleotides agree with TRBD1. The CDR3 consists of 13 residues. The J segment lost 3 bases and the V segment lost 5 bases, leaving 4 bases of the junction unmatched. Germline CDR1 and CDR2: GTSNPN and SVGIG (reference sequence). DNA of the CDR3: TGTGCCTGGTCCCGGACAGGGGACTATGGCTACACCTTC. Protein: CAWSRTGDYGYTF.

This clone was observed a few times. The rearrangement joins TRBV2 to TRBJ2-1; a possible D gene is TRBD1 (5 bases). The germline CDR1 and CDR2 sequences are SNHLY and FYNNEI. Trimming pared 1 base from V and 9 bases from J, leaving 16 bases between. The CDR3 consists of 15 residues. This CDR3 is CASSEEWGSVSEQFF. The CDR3 nucleotides are TGTGCCAGCAGTGAAGAGTGGGGCTCGGTGAGTGAGCAGTTCTTC.

The chain recombines TRBV30 with TRBJ2-1; perhaps TRBD1 as D (5 bases). In germline, CDR1 is GTSNPN, CDR2 SVGIG (reference sequence). V was cut by 0 bases and J by 12 bases, with 12 bases left in between. CDR3 length: 12 amino acids. CDR3 sequence (DNA): TGTGCCTGGAGTGTAGGGGTAAGGGGGCAGTTCTTC. Its translation: CAWSVGVRGQFF.

V and J are TRBV6-1 and TRBJ2-7, with D possibly TRBD1 on 6 matching bases. With 2 bases removed from V and 1 base from J, the gap between germline ends came to 18 bases. The length of the CDR3 is 17 residues. Germline V gene data show CDR1 as MNHNS and CDR2 as SASEGT. Written as DNA, the CDR3 is TGTGCCAGCAGTGAACAGTTTGGGACACAGAAGTCCTACGAGCAGTACTTC. It translates to CASSEQFGTQKSYEQYF.

The chain is built from TRBV19 and TRBJ1-1; D unresolved. The CDR3 has 13 amino acids. Trimming cost V 6 bases and J 0 bases, with 8 bases left between them. Germline CDR1 LNHDA, CDR2 SQIVND (reference sequence). The CDR3 DNA follows: TGTGCCAGTAGGCTACCCATGAACACTGAAGCTTTCTTT. Encoded protein: CASRLPMNTEAFF.

The chain carries TRBV2 and TRBJ2-5; the D gene is possibly TRBD1 (5 bases). Germline CDR1 is SNHLY and CDR2 is FYNNEI. V shed 6 bases and J shed 1 base, with 12 bases lying between them. The CDR3 sequence is 14 residues long. In nucleotides, the CDR3 is TGTGCCAGCAGGGCCGACAGAAGCCAAGAGACCCAGTACTTC. Encoded protein: CASRADRSQETQYF. Using reference TRBV2 and TRBJ2-5 for the parts outside the CDR3, the full variable domain is EPEVTQTPSHQVTQMGQEVILRCVPISNHLYFYWYRQILGQKVEFLVSFYNNEISEKSEIFDDQFSVERPDGSNFTLKIRSTKLEDSAMYFCASRADRSQETQYFGPGTRLLVL.

A single count supports this clone. The genes are TRBV9 and TRBJ1-2; the D gene is possibly TRBD1 (5 bases). V was cut by 0 bases and J by 4 bases, with 13 bases left in between. The CDR3 consists of 15 residues. The germline V gene has CDR1 SGDLS and CDR2 YYNGEE. In DNA, the CDR3 is TGTGCCAGCAGCGTAGACAACGGACATCTCTATGGCTACACCTTC. This translates into CASSVDNGHLYGYTF. Full variable domain (missing parts from reference TRBV9 and TRBJ1-2): DSGVTQTPKHLITATGQRVTLRCSPRSGDLSVYWYQQSLDQGLQFLIQYYNGEERAKGNILERFSAQQFPDLHSELNLSSLELGDSALYFCASSVDNGHLYGYTFGSGTRLTVV.

Relative to its sample, this clone is medium-sized. This chain uses TRBV6-1 with TRBJ1-2; the D gene is possibly TRBD1 (5 bases). This CDR3 comprises 15 residues. The germline V and J ends were trimmed by 3 bases and 3 bases, with 14 bases remaining between them. CDR1 is MNHNS, CDR2 SASEGT, per germline. CDR3 sequence reads: CASSDGTYSDYGYTF. CDR3 bases: TGTGCCAGCAGTGACGGGACTTACTCGGACTATGGCTACACCTTC.

The gene calls are TRBV6-5 and TRBJ2-7; TRBD1 aligns across 7 bases. Unmatched junction bases numbered 9, after V lost 7 bases and J lost 3 bases. CDR3 length equals 14 residues. The V gene's germline CDR1 is MNHEY and CDR2 SVGAGI. CDR3 in amino acids: CASTAGTDYYEQYF. DNA for the CDR3: TGTGCCAGCACCGCCGGGACAGACTACTACGAGCAGTACTTC.

This clone was observed a few times. The J gene is TRBJ1-6, the V gene TRBV18; D remains ambiguous. The CDR3 is 14 residues long. Germline CDR1 reads KGHSH; CDR2 reads LQKENI. Trimming shortened V by 2 bases and J by 11 bases, and 13 bases separated the two germline ends. The CDR3 DNA sequence: TGTGCCAGCTCACCAGGGTCGGAGTTCGCACCCCTCCACTTT. Protein: CASSPGSEFAPLHF.